Listed below are T cell receptor beta chains from one sample, sequenced in a study of T cell repertoires in cytomegalovirus infection. TCRdb redid the calling of the reads with MiXCR, one entry per CDR3 protein. The sample carries some 300,000 distinct CDR3 sequences, approximately 10% recorded once. Sample: PBMCs. These receptors came from a human donor in good health (CMV status not recorded). Some clones in this sample may be carry-over from other donors' samples. The CDR3 runs from the conserved cysteine through the conserved F or W. D genes are given only for firm matches. Size tells how often a clone was seen (once, few, many) or the class of an expanded clone, and some rows leave it out.

j_gene | abundance | v_gene | len | d_gene | CDR3aa | CDR3nt
TRBJ2-5 | many | TRBV6-2/TRBV6-3 | 18 | TRBD2 | CASSYSIAAGVGQETQYF | TGTGCCAGCAGTTACTCGATTGCAGCGGGGGTTGGCCAAGAGACCCAGTACTTC
TRBJ1-5 | many | TRBV6-2/TRBV6-3 | 11 | - | CASSYPGPQHF | TGTGCCAGCAGTTATCCGGGGCCCCAGCATTTT
TRBJ2-5 | many | TRBV7-2 | 15 | TRBD2 | CASSQRLAGGQTQYF | TGTGCCAGCAGCCAGAGACTAGCGGGGGGTCAGACCCAGTACTTC
TRBJ1-1 | many | TRBV10-3 | 14 | TRBD1 | CAITRDRQNTEAFF | TGTGCCATCACGCGGGACAGGCAGAACACTGAAGCTTTCTTT
TRBJ2-6 | many | TRBV28 | 18 | - | CASSGQLSTNSGANVLTF | TGTGCCAGCAGCGGACAGCTCAGCACCAACTCTGGGGCCAACGTCCTGACTTTC
TRBJ2-3 | once | TRBV5-1 | 14 | - | CASSYGGPFDTQYF | TGCGCCAGCAGCTACGGGGGTCCCTTCGATACGCAGTATTTT
TRBJ1-1 | many | TRBV2 | 12 | - | CARRGQNTEAFF | TGTGCCAGACGGGGCCAGAACACTGAAGCTTTCTTT
TRBJ2-1 | many | TRBV6-2/TRBV6-3 | 13 | - | CASGSVVFMPRFF | TGTGCCAGCGGATCTGTAGTCTTTATGCCACGGTTCTTC
TRBJ2-1 | many | TRBV12-5 | 15 | TRBD2 | CASGLVSGGATEQFF | TGTGCTAGTGGTTTGGTTAGCGGGGGGGCCACTGAGCAGTTCTTC
TRBJ2-3 | many | TRBV7-2 | 15 | TRBD1 | CASSLTGVGTDTQYF | TGTGCCAGCAGCTTAACAGGGGTTGGGACAGATACGCAGTATTTT
TRBJ2-2 | many | TRBV5-1 | 16 | TRBD2 | CASSSGQSRSTGELFF | TGCGCCAGCAGTAGCGGGCAGTCTCGTAGCACCGGGGAGCTGTTTTTT
TRBJ2-5 | many | TRBV12-3/TRBV12-4 | 15 | - | CASSYPGRPQETQYF | TGTGCCAGCAGTTACCCTGGCCGGCCCCAAGAGACCCAGTACTTC
TRBJ2-1 | - | TRBV29-1 | 12 | - | CSALTTSNEQFF | TGCAGCGCCCTTACTACCTCCAATGAGCAGTTCTTC
TRBJ2-3 | many | TRBV20-1 | 15 | - | CSATSPSSGVNTQYF | TGCAGTGCTACTTCCCCCTCCTCAGGGGTAAATACGCAGTATTTT
TRBJ1-2 | - | TRBV12-3/TRBV12-4 | 13 | TRBD1 | CASSLGQGDGYTF | TGTGCCAGCAGTTTGGGGCAGGGGGACGGCTACACCTTC
TRBJ2-1 | - | TRBV14 | 16 | TRBD2 | CASSQVASGGDYEQFF | TGTGCCAGCAGCCAGGTCGCTAGCGGGGGTGACTATGAGCAGTTCTTC
TRBJ1-5 | once | TRBV20-1 | 13 | - | CSARAAGAAAQLF | TGCAGTGCTAGAGCGGCGGGGGCAGCTGCCCAGCTATTT
TRBJ1-2 | many | TRBV12-3/TRBV12-4 | 13 | TRBD1 | CASSFRTGDGYTF | TGTGCCAGCAGTTTTCGGACAGGGGATGGCTACACCTTC
TRBJ2-5 | many | TRBV28 | 14 | TRBD1 | CASSLQGIEETQYF | TGTGCCAGCAGTCTACAGGGGATCGAGGAGACCCAGTACTTC
TRBJ2-1 | many | TRBV7-8 | 17 | - | CASSLYLSSGGRNEQFF | TGTGCCAGCAGCTTATACTTGTCCTCCGGTGGTAGGAATGAGCAGTTCTTC
TRBJ2-2 | many | TRBV29-1 | 12 | - | CSVEVGTGELFF | TGCAGCGTTGAAGTCGGCACCGGGGAGCTGTTTTTT
TRBJ1-2 | - | TRBV7-9 | 13 | - | CASSPPVDYGYTF | TGTGCCAGCAGCCCCCCTGTCGACTATGGCTACACCTTC
TRBJ2-1 | many | TRBV7-9 | 18 | - | CASSPPRGTGSSYNEQFF | TGTGCCAGCAGTCCTCCCCGGGGAACGGGGAGCTCCTACAATGAGCAGTTCTTC
TRBJ1-6 | many | TRBV7-2 | 15 | TRBD1 | CASSRWTGNNSPLHF | TGTGCCAGCAGCAGATGGACAGGGAACAATTCACCCCTCCACTTT
TRBJ2-1 | few | TRBV5-4 | 11 | - | CASSSRGLEFF | TGTGCCAGCAGCTCCAGGGGTTTGGAGTTCTTC
TRBJ1-1 | many | TRBV20-1 | 13 | - | CSALTGSTTEAFF | TGCAGTGCTCTTACAGGGTCAACCACTGAAGCTTTCTTT
TRBJ2-1 | - | TRBV19 | 13 | - | CASSIEGGNEQFF | TGTGCCAGTAGTATAGAAGGGGGCAATGAGCAGTTCTTC
TRBJ2-5 | many | TRBV5-6 | 17 | TRBD1 | CASSYKHRTGTYETQYF | TGTGCCAGCAGCTACAAGCATCGGACAGGGACGTACGAGACCCAGTACTTC
TRBJ1-1 | many | TRBV4-1 | 15 | - | CASSHPDRQNTEAFF | TGCGCCAGCAGCCACCCTGACAGGCAGAACACTGAAGCTTTCTTT
TRBJ1-1 | many | TRBV12-3/TRBV12-4 | 18 | - | CASSFQDSRALVNTEAFF | TGTGCCAGCAGTTTTCAGGATAGCAGGGCCTTAGTGAACACTGAAGCTTTCTTT
TRBJ1-1 | many | TRBV28 | 11 | - | CASSIRDSAFF | TGTGCCAGCAGCATACGGGACTCAGCTTTCTTT
TRBJ1-1 | few | TRBV28 | 15 | - | CASSLRQSMNTEAFF | TGTGCCAGCAGTTTGAGGCAGTCCATGAACACTGAAGCTTTCTTT
TRBJ2-7 | many | TRBV5-4 | 14 | - | CASSNGLQGYEQYF | TGTGCCAGCAGCAACGGACTTCAAGGCTACGAGCAGTACTTC
TRBJ1-2 | many | TRBV9 | 12 | - | CASSEVGYGYTF | TGTGCCAGCAGCGAAGTGGGCTATGGCTACACCTTC
TRBJ2-1 | many | TRBV12-3/TRBV12-4 | 13 | - | CASSLSPGTEQFF | TGTGCCAGCAGTTTAAGTCCCGGGACAGAGCAGTTCTTC
TRBJ1-3 | many | TRBV28 | 17 | - | CASSPPLQGFSGNTIYF | TGTGCCAGCAGTCCCCCCCTACAGGGATTCTCTGGAAACACCATATATTTT
TRBJ1-6 | many | TRBV7-2 | 15 | - | CASSLGGFVMSPLHF | TGTGCCAGCAGCTTAGGGGGGTTCGTAATGTCACCCCTCCACTTT
TRBJ2-3 | many | TRBV6-4 | 15 | - | CASSDGGGITDTQYF | TGTGCCAGCAGTGACGGAGGGGGCATCACAGATACGCAGTATTTT
TRBJ2-2 | many | TRBV28 | 16 | - | CASRALHKANTGELFF | TGTGCCAGCAGGGCCCTTCATAAGGCGAACACCGGGGAGCTGTTTTTT
TRBJ1-1 | many | TRBV25-1 | 15 | - | CASSEQTTGNTEAFF | TGTGCCAGCAGTGAACAGACGACAGGAAACACTGAAGCTTTCTTT
TRBJ1-4 | few | TRBV5-5 | 13 | - | CASSLERGEKLFF | TGTGCCAGCAGCTTGGAAAGGGGAGAAAAACTGTTTTTT
TRBJ2-7 | many | TRBV7-9 | 13 | TRBD2 | CASSLAGGGEQYF | TGTGCCAGCAGCTTAGCAGGCGGGGGCGAGCAGTACTTC